This T cell receptor beta chain was captured by sequencing in a study of blood T cell repertoires in COVID-19. Overall study context: Samples taken during acute and convalescent COVID-19 were collected in the United States, Italy and Spain.

Per the original methods: Quantification of nucleated cells was approximated via reference gene primer amplification. Clones were read by immunoSEQ multiplex PCR, and TCRdb kept only the in-frame ones, dropping some. V and J calls and clone size follow that table, whereas D and trimming were derived from the DNA. The sample records fewer than 200,000 clones, about nine tenths being singletons. Seattle-derived patients entered the study during active infection and were followed longitudinally. Germline V gives CDR1 SGHAT, CDR2 FQNNGV. The CDR3 covers 15 residues. V dropped 5 bases and J dropped 3 bases, with 17 bases sitting between them.

This clonotype was obtained from a man between 18 and 29 years old with COVID-19, enrolled during active disease. The chain combines TRBV11-2 with TRBJ2-7; D possibly corresponds to TRBD1 (5 bases). Sequenced sample: peripheral blood. CDR3 bases: TGTGCCAGCAGCCTGCGAGCAGGGCCGTTCTACGAGCAGTACTTC. This translates into CASSLRAGPFYEQYF.